These T cell receptor beta chains were read from a single sample in a study of shared clonotypes between healthy human individuals. Sequencing used immunoSEQ multiplex PCR; TCRdb keeps in-frame clones, though not all of them. The sample shows 850,000 to 1,200,000 clones, around 75% of them seen only once. Input material: memory CD4+ T cells sorted from blood. Receptor source: a man aged 18 to 30 in good health. Each CDR3 is given without its conserved first and last residue. A D gene is named only where the DNA matches it firmly.

j_call v_call d_call cdr3_aa
TRBJ1-1 TRBV9 - ASSSALRTEAF
TRBJ2-1 TRBV4-1 - ASSQDWGSYNEQF
TRBJ2-7 TRBV4-2 - ASSHPGGGFYEQY
TRBJ1-1 TRBV7-8 - ASSVRLNQNTEAF
TRBJ2-1 TRBV30 - AWRYSGSYNEQF
TRBJ2-2 TRBV6-5 - ASRWGRSGELF
TRBJ2-2 TRBV5-1 - ASSLVVEGTGELF
TRBJ2-1 TRBV5-4 TRBD2 ASSTGLAGVRNEQF
TRBJ1-3 TRBV27 TRBD1 ASSRGGVGNTIY
TRBJ1-2 TRBV18 - ASSQGGTQFGYT
TRBJ2-4 TRBV7-9 - AVQAPAKNIQY
TRBJ2-7 TRBV5-1 - ASSSSTGLLEQY
TRBJ2-2 TRBV4-3 TRBD1 ASSQQQGLNTGELF
TRBJ1-5 TRBV28 TRBD1 ASSPLDRDRQPQH
TRBJ1-1 TRBV29-1 TRBD1 SASEGGGEAF
TRBJ2-5 TRBV6-6 TRBD2 ASRGTSGSETQY
TRBJ1-5 TRBV18 TRBD1 ASSPQGAGQPQH
TRBJ2-2 TRBV19 - ASSIDAGGMRANTGELF
TRBJ2-3 TRBV28 - ASSLARTYWLPGTDTQY
TRBJ2-5 TRBV6-1 - ASRPIGETQY
TRBJ1-6 TRBV7-2 - ASSLDTPLH
TRBJ2-4 TRBV5-4 - ASSLPGAKNIQY
TRBJ2-7 TRBV30 - AWSLHPVEQY
TRBJ1-2 TRBV7-2 - ASSLTYGYT
TRBJ2-7 TRBV6-5 TRBD2 ASSYSSAGGYEQY
TRBJ1-2 TRBV6-5 TRBD1 AVGTDRGDRYT
TRBJ2-3 TRBV6-5 - ASRYLGTSTSPQY
TRBJ2-2 TRBV7-2 - ASKERGLTGELF
TRBJ1-2 TRBV4-3 - ASSQDQAGNYGYT
TRBJ1-3 TRBV27 TRBD1 ASSLHRGSGNTIY
TRBJ2-7 TRBV7-2 TRBD1 ASSSRQGAAYEQY
TRBJ2-3 TRBV11-1 - ASSFGVGTDTQY
TRBJ1-1 TRBV6-6 TRBD1 ASRGAGTGATEAF
TRBJ1-1 TRBV19 - ASMNPGLNTEAF
TRBJ2-1 TRBV6-1 - ASSERGALSYNEQF
TRBJ1-1 TRBV6-5 TRBD1 ASSYYKTGRDTEAF
TRBJ1-2 TRBV7-9 TRBD1 ASSSPGQISGYT
TRBJ2-3 TRBV2 - ASSEDTHTDTQY
TRBJ1-2 TRBV7-9 - ASSFQGSYGYT
TRBJ1-5 TRBV19 TRBD1 ASSRDRNQPQH
TRBJ1-6 TRBV7-2 - ASSLRWTGSPLH
TRBJ2-1 TRBV5-4 - ASSLERYNEQF
TRBJ1-2 TRBV6-1 TRBD1 ASGDREVLSYGYT
TRBJ2-3 TRBV7-2 - ASRWAPSTDTQY
TRBJ2-2 TRBV5-1 - ASSHQGPPNTGELF
TRBJ2-2 TRBV27 - ASSFLDRRVGELF
TRBJ2-1 TRBV11-2 - ASRLDGSSYNEQF
TRBJ1-2 TRBV6-6 TRBD1 ASSPTGADGYT
TRBJ2-5 TRBV11-2 - ASSLEGQPFMTQY